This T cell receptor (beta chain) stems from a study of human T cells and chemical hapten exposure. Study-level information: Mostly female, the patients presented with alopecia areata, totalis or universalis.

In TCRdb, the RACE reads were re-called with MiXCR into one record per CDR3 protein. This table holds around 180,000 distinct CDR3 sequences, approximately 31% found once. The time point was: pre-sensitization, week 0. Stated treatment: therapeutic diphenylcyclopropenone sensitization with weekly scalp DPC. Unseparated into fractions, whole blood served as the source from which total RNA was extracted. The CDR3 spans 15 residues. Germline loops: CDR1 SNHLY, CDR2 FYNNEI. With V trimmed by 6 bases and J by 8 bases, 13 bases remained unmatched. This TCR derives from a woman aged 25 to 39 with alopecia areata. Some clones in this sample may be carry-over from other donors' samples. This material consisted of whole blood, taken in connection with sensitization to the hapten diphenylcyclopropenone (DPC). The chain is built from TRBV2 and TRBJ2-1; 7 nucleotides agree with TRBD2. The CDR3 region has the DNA TGTGCCAGCAGGAATAGCCGGACTAGAGAACATGAGCAGTTCTTC. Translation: CASRNSRTREHEQFF.